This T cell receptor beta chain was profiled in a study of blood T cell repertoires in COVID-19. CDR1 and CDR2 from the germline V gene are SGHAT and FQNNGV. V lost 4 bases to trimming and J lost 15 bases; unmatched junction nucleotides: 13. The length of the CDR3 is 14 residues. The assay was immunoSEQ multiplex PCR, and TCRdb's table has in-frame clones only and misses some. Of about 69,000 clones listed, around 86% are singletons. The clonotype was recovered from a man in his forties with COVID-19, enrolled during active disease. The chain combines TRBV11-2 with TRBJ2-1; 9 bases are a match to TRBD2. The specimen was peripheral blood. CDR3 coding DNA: TGTGCCAGCAGCTCCCCGAGGGCTAGCGGGGATGCGTTCTTC. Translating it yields CASSSPRASGDAFF.